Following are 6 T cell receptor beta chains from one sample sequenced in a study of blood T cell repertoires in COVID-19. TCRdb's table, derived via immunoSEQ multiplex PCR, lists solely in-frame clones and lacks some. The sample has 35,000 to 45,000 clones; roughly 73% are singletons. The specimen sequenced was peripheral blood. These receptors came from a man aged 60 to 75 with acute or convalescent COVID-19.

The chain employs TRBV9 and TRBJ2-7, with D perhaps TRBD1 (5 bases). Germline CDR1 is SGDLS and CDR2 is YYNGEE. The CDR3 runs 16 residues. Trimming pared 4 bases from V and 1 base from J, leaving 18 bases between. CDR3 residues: CASSLLSQARSYEQYF. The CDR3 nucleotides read TGTGCCAGCAGCCTCCTCTCACAGGCGCGGTCCTACGAGCAGTACTTC.

The CDR3 loop reads CASRAGGPVETQYF. CDR3 coding DNA: TGTGCCAGTCGGGCGGGAGGGCCGGTAGAGACCCAGTACTTC. The V and J genes are TRBV7-2 and TRBJ2-5, with TRBD2 matching over 9 bases. The V and J ends lost 9 bases and 4 bases, in that order; junction bases with no gene match: 9. Germline values: CDR1 SGHTA, CDR2 FQGNSA. The CDR3 is 14 residues long.

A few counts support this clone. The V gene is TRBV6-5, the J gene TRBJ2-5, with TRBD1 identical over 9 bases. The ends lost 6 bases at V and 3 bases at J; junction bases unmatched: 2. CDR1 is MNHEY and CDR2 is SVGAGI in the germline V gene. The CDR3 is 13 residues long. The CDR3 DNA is TGTGCCAGCAGGAGACAGGGGGAAGAGACCCAGTACTTC. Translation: CASRRQGEETQYF.

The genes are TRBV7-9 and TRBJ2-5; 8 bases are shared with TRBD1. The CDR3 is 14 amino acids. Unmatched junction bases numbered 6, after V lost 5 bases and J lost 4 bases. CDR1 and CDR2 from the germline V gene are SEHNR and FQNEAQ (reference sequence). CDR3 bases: TGTGCCAGCAGCACAGCAGGGGGCGGAGAGACCCAGTACTTC. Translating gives CASSTAGGGETQYF.

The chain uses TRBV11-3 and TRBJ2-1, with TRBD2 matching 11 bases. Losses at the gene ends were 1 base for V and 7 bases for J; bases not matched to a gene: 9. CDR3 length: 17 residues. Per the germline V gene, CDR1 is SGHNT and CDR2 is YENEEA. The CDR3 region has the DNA TGTGCCAGCAGCTTAGTTCTTAGCGGGAGGGGGTTGAATGAGCAGTTCTTC. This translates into CASSLVLSGRGLNEQFF.

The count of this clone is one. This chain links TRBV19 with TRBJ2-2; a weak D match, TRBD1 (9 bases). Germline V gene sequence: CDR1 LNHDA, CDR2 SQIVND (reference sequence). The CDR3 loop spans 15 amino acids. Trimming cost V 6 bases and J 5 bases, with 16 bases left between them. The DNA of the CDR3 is TGTGCCAGTAGGCTTAGCGGGACAGGGACCGGGGAGCTGTTTTTT. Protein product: CASRLSGTGTGELFF. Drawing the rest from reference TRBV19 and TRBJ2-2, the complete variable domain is DGGITQSPKYLFRKEGQNVTLSCEQNLNHDAMYWYRQDPGQGLRLIYYSQIVNDFQKGDIAEGYSVSREKKESFPLTVTSAQKNPTAFYLCASRLSGTGTGELFFGEGSRLTVL.